This T cell receptor beta chain was observed in a study of T cell repertoires in cytomegalovirus infection. In the study overall: Public TCR beta signatures indicated both CMV infection and matching HLA type.

Study-level results: HLA-C-restricted TCR beta clonotypes specific for CMV led the ex vivo response.

This clonotype has a count of ten or more. Its antigen is as yet unknown. TCRdb re-called the reads through MiXCR, storing one row per CDR3 protein. The sample consists of roughly 280,000 distinct CDR3 sequences, around 9% of them appearing once. The CDR3 spans 16 residues. Trimming removed 5 bases at V and 0 bases at J, with 14 bases between. In germline, CDR1 is MDHEN, CDR2 SYDVKM. J is TRBJ1-5 and V is TRBV28; TRBD1 might be the D (5 bases). The clonotype originates from a human donor in good health (CMV status not recorded). Some clones in this sample may be carry-over from other donors' samples. Sequencing input: PBMCs. DNA for the CDR3: TGTGCCAGCAGTCCCGTTGGAACAGGTAGCAATCAGCCCCAGCATTTT. Amino acid sequence: CASSPVGTGSNQPQHF.